Shown below are 8 T cell receptor beta chains from a single sample sequenced in a study of shared clonotypes between healthy human individuals. Libraries were prepared by immunoSEQ multiplex PCR; TCRdb keeps only in-frame clonotypes and omits some of them. The sample yields under 650,000 clones, about 96% seen once. Sequenced: naive CD4+ T cells sorted from blood. Subset noted: CD45RA+ positively selected. The origin of the receptors is a young woman in good health.

This chain connects TRBV2 to TRBJ1-5; D is uncertain. Germline loops: CDR1 SNHLY, CDR2 FYNNEI. The CDR3 loop spans 14 amino acids. V dropped 8 bases and J dropped 5 bases, with 16 bases sitting between them. CDR3 nucleotide sequence: TGTGCCAGCGGGATGGAGGCCCTTGATCAGCCCCAGCATTTT. This codes for CASGMEALDQPQHF.

V and J are TRBV6-6 and TRBJ2-3; D unclear. There are 12 residues in the CDR3. The V gene's germline CDR1 is MNHNY and CDR2 SVGAGI (reference sequence). Trimming left V 6 bases short and J 4 bases short, with 8 bases between. CDR3 nucleotide sequence: TGTGCCAGCAGCCCCGCCGCAGATACGCAGTATTTT. This encodes CASSPAADTQYF.

The rearrangement uses TRBV6-5 and TRBJ1-1, with D possibly matching TRBD1 (5 bases). This CDR3 is built from 14 residues. With 4 bases removed from V and 2 bases from J, the gap between germline ends came to 11 bases. The germline CDR1 and CDR2 sequences are MNHEY and SVGAGI. CDR3 sequence (DNA): TGTGCCAGCAGTTTCCAACAGGAAAACACTGAAGCTTTCTTT. Translation: CASSFQQENTEAFF.

The V and J genes are TRBV4-1 and TRBJ1-5, with D maybe TRBD1 (5 bases). The CDR3 contains 16 residues. The germline V gene encodes CDR1 MGHRA and CDR2 YSYEKL. V gave up 1 base and J gave up 6 bases, with 16 bases separating them. The CDR3 DNA follows: TGCGCCAGCAGCCAAGTAATGGCTCAGGGCGGTCAGCCCCAGCATTTT. Translating it yields CASSQVMAQGGQPQHF.

This rearrangement joins TRBV6-1 to TRBJ1-1; D remains unclear. Germline CDR1 and CDR2: MNHNS and SASEGT. V was clipped by 6 bases and J by 1 base, with 9 bases between them. There are 13 residues in the CDR3. CDR3 nucleotides: TGTGCCAGCAGCCTTACAAGGAACACTGAAGCTTTCTTT. Translated, it gives CASSLTRNTEAFF.

The gene calls are TRBV10-2 and TRBJ2-5, with D perhaps matching TRBD1 (6 bases). Germline lookup yields CDR1 WSHSY and CDR2 SAAADI. Between the trimmed V and J ends, which lost 3 bases and 0 bases, there was a span of 14 bases. The CDR3 is made up of 16 amino acids. The CDR3 region has the DNA TGCGCCAGCAGTGACCAAGGGACACATTACCAAGAGACCCAGTACTTC. Translating gives CASSDQGTHYQETQYF.

A remark on this clone: The same CDR3 arises from other DNA sequences in this sample as well. The chain combines TRBV6-1 with TRBJ2-7; D remains unclear. Trimming cost V 5 bases and J 1 base, with 3 bases left between them. Germline loops: CDR1 MNHNS, CDR2 SASEGT. The CDR3 has 11 amino acids. CDR3 residues: CASSFSYEQYF. CDR3 in DNA: TGTGCCAGCAGTTTTTCCTACGAGCAGTACTTC.

V and J are TRBV25-1 and TRBJ2-3; TRBD1 is a possible D gene (6 bases). The V and J ends lost 3 bases and 7 bases respectively, with 17 bases between them. The CDR3 length is 15 residues. Germline V gene data show CDR1 as MGHDK and CDR2 as SYGVNS. As DNA, the CDR3 is TGTGCCAGCAGTGATCTCCGGGACATTTCCAATACGCAGTATTTT. Translated, it gives CASSDLRDISNTQYF. Variable domain in full (rest from reference TRBV25-1 and TRBJ2-3): EADIYQTPRYLVIGTGKKITLECSQTMGHDKMYWYQQDPGMELHLIHYSYGVNSTEKGDLSSESTVSRIRTEHFPLTLESARPSHTSQYLCASSDLRDISNTQYFGPGTRLTVL.